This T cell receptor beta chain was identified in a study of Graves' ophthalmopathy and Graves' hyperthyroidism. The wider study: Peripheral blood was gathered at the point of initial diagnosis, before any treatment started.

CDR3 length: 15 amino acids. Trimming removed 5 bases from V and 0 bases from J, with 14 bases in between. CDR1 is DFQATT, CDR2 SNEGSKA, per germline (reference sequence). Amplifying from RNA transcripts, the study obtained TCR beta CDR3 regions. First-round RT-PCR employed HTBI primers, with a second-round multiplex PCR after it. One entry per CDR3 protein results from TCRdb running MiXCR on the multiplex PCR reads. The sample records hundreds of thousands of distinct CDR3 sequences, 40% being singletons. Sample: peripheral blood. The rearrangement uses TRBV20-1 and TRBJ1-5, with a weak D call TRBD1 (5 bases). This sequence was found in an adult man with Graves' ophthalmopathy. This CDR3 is CSAYRGFLSNQPQHF. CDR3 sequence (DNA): TGCAGTGCTTACCGGGGGTTCCTTAGCAATCAGCCCCAGCATTTT.